Listed below are T cell receptor beta chains from one sample, sequenced in a study of identical twins. TCRdb called the 5' RACE reads again in MiXCR, with one record for every CDR3 protein. The sample has under 900,000 distinct CDR3 sequences; approximately 13% are singletons. The same specimen was also included in a second study, on yellow fever vaccine responses in identical twins.

What was sequenced was PBMCs. These TCRs come from a woman aged 18-30 years in good health. Both conserved end residues are part of each CDR3. The D gene is left open where the match is weak. Size values are once, few and many counts, or a class for expanded clones, and some rows have none.

CDR3 DNA | CDR3 protein | clone size | V gene | D gene | J gene
TGCGCCAGCAGCAGTGGACAGTTGCATGGCTACACCTTC | CASSSGQLHGYTF | - | TRBV10-1 | - | TRBJ1-2
TGCGCCAGCAGCCCCGACGCAGCTAATGAAAAACTGTTTTTT | CASSPDAANEKLFF | many | TRBV5-1 | - | TRBJ1-4
TGCAGTGCTAGGGGGACAGGGCACACAGATACGCAGTATTTT | CSARGTGHTDTQYF | - | TRBV20-1 | TRBD1 | TRBJ2-3
TGTGCCAGCAGTTCGCACCCCCCTGTGGCTAGCGGTCATGAGCAGTTCTTC | CASSSHPPVASGHEQFF | - | TRBV12-3/TRBV12-4 | TRBD2 | TRBJ2-1
TGTGCCAGCAGTCAAACAGGGACATGGGGCTCCTATAATTCACCCCTCCACTTT | CASSQTGTWGSYNSPLHF | - | TRBV6-1 | - | TRBJ1-6
TGTGCCAGCAGCGTAGATGACAGCAATCAGCCCCAGCATTTT | CASSVDDSNQPQHF | few | TRBV9 | - | TRBJ1-5
TGTGCCAGCAGCTCAACTAGCGGGGTTAACTCTGGGGCCAACGTCCTGACTTTC | CASSSTSGVNSGANVLTF | - | TRBV11-1 | TRBD2 | TRBJ2-6
TGCGCCAGCAGCTTGGAGGGGCACCAAGAGACCCAGTACTTC | CASSLEGHQETQYF | - | TRBV5-1 | - | TRBJ2-5
TGTGCCATCACGTTGGGCGCGGGCACAGATACGCAGTATTTT | CAITLGAGTDTQYF | - | TRBV10-3 | - | TRBJ2-3
TGCAGTGCTAGAGGAAGCGGGAGAGATACCGGGGAGCTGTTTTTT | CSARGSGRDTGELFF | - | TRBV20-1 | TRBD2 | TRBJ2-2
TGTGCCACCAGTGACGCCTATATCGAATTGGAGACCCAGTACTTC | CATSDAYIELETQYF | - | TRBV24-1 | - | TRBJ2-5
TGTGCCAGCAGTAGCGGACTAGCGGGAGGGAGAGAGACCCAGTACTTC | CASSSGLAGGRETQYF | few | TRBV27 | TRBD2 | TRBJ2-5
TGTGCCAGCAGTCCCGCATGGGGACGCACGAACACCGGGGAGCTGTTTTTT | CASSPAWGRTNTGELFF | few | TRBV12-3/TRBV12-4 | - | TRBJ2-2
TGTGCCAGACGGACTAGCGGGAGCGATGAGCAGTTCTTC | CARRTSGSDEQFF | few | TRBV28 | TRBD2 | TRBJ2-1
TGTGCCAGCAGCCCCCGAGCGGGAGGAGACCCCAATCCTCAAAACATTCAGTACTTC | CASSPRAGGDPNPQNIQYF | few | TRBV7-6 | TRBD2 | TRBJ2-4
TGCAGTGCCTTAGGGGCCACTAACACCGGGGAGCTGTTTTTT | CSALGATNTGELFF | many | TRBV20-1 | - | TRBJ2-2
TGTGCCAGCAGTTTAAAAGCGGGAGCCGGGGAGCTGTTTTTT | CASSLKAGAGELFF | few | TRBV12-3/TRBV12-4 | TRBD2 | TRBJ2-2
TGTGCCAGCAGCGCCAATTCCTTGCGGGAGGGCGCAGATACGCAGTATTTT | CASSANSLREGADTQYF | few | TRBV7-8 | TRBD2 | TRBJ2-3